This T cell receptor (beta chain) was sequenced for a study of PD-L1 blockade in urothelial cancer. In the study overall: Patients had been given 0 to 3 earlier chemotherapy regimens.

This table comes from immunoSEQ multiplex PCR, and its TCRdb copy is limited to in-frame clones, with some not included. The sample has 44,000 or so clones; around 80% are singletons. Locally advanced or metastatic urothelial carcinoma was diagnosed in the patients. Samples spanned pretreatment and treatment, with 1 to 8 time points per patient. The receptor's source is a man aged 65-85 years with urothelial cancer. The source was PBMCs, collected around atezolizumab (anti-PD-L1) treatment.

CDR3 sequence reads: CASSQREGLPQHF. In DNA, the CDR3 is TGCGCCAGCAGCCAAAGGGAGGGTCTCCCCCAGCATTTT. This chain joins TRBV4-3 and TRBJ1-5; D ambiguous. CDR1 is LGHNA and CDR2 is YSLEER in the germline V gene. This CDR3 comprises 13 residues. Trimming shortened V by 2 bases and J by 10 bases, and 12 bases separated the two germline ends.